The clone carrying this TCR beta chain was seen once. The antigen is unknown. A much larger clone lies a single base off, so this may be a read error. The sample is drawn from a study of glioma-infiltrating T cells. Germline CDR1 reads SGHAT; CDR2 reads FQNNGV. The CDR3 length is 17 residues. Trimming removed 4 bases from V and 0 bases from J; junction bases left unmatched: 6. The iRepertoire nested amplicon-rescue multiplex PCR amplified TCR alpha and beta CDR3s from RNA. Each CDR3 protein gets one entry after TCRdb re-called the multiplex PCR reads with MiXCR. The sample yields over 80,000 distinct CDR3 sequences, 40% seen once. Study-wide results and caveats: Only very few CDR3 sequences appeared in both tissue and blood. Non-neoplastic patients had below-expected tissue-blood divergence, while all gliomas exceeded expectation.

The sequenced sample was glioma tissue, nonneoplastic brain tissue, or PBMCs (not recorded which). This TCR derives from a human donor with low-grade glioma or glioblastoma, undergoing nonglioma brain surgery, or in good health (not recorded which). This sequence joins TRBV11-2 and TRBJ1-6; TRBD1 agrees at 7 bases. The CDR3 sequence: CASSCRQGLSYNSPLHF. The CDR3 region has the DNA TGTGCCAGCAGCTGCCGACAGGGACTCTCCTATAATTCACCCCTCCACTTT.